The clone carrying this T cell receptor beta chain showed up many times. No antigen is known for it. The study enrolled patients aged 18 to 65 with newly diagnosed hyperthyroidism of under 2 months' duration. PBMCs were sourced from roughly 9.1 ml fresh peripheral blood. Template material for amplifying TCR beta CDR3 regions consisted of RNA transcripts. The HTBI primer set was used in a first-round RT-PCR of the TCR CDR3. TCRdb reprocessed the multiplex PCR reads with MiXCR, giving one entry per CDR3 protein. The sample lists around 200,000 distinct CDR3 sequences; around 18% were seen once. This entry comes from a study of T cells in Graves' hyperthyroidism and ophthalmopathy. Study-level results: Peripheral blood also featured most of the thyroid clonotypes expanded above 0.001.

In germline, CDR1 is GTSNPN, CDR2 SVGIG (reference sequence). The CDR3 covers 15 residues. The ends were cut back, 3 bases at V and 0 bases at J, with 14 bases in the middle. The source of this sequence is a man in his forties with Graves' hyperthyroidism. The gene calls are TRBV30 and TRBJ1-2; D remains unclear. Source material: blood. CDR3 bases: TGTGCCTGGAGGGGAGGTCTCGAAGCTAACTATGGCTACACCTTC. Translation: CAWRGGLEANYGYTF.